This note documents a single TCR beta chain sequence. Its antigen remains unidentified. Germline V gene data show CDR1 as SGHVS and CDR2 as FNYEAQ. CDR3 length: 12 residues. Trimming pared 2 bases from V and 7 bases from J, leaving 6 bases between. The data are from a study of radiation and T cells in renal cell carcinoma. The protocol was immunoSEQ multiplex PCR, while the TCRdb copy is restricted to in-frame clones and leaves out a portion. The data hold about 62,000 clones, with 65% to 80% observed a single time. Specified time point: blood 4 weeks post-SBRT, at nephrectomy. The treatment here: 15 Gy SBRT to primary tumor, nephrectomy 4 weeks later. Nephrectomy followed 15 Gy stereotactic body radiation by 4 weeks. Radiation-treated patients gave blood at baseline, week 2 and week 4. The tumor was a clear cell renal cell carcinoma. Study results and limitations: From baseline, blood top tumor clonotypes peaked at 2 weeks post-radiation.

The clonotype comes from a man aged 55 to 70 with renal cell carcinoma. Sequenced material: blood, taken from a patient whose treatment included radiotherapy and nephrectomy. The chain employs TRBV7-6 and TRBJ2-1; D call uncertain. The CDR3 DNA is TGTGCCAGCAGCTTATGGGAAAATGAGCAGTTCTTC. It yields the protein CASSLWENEQFF.